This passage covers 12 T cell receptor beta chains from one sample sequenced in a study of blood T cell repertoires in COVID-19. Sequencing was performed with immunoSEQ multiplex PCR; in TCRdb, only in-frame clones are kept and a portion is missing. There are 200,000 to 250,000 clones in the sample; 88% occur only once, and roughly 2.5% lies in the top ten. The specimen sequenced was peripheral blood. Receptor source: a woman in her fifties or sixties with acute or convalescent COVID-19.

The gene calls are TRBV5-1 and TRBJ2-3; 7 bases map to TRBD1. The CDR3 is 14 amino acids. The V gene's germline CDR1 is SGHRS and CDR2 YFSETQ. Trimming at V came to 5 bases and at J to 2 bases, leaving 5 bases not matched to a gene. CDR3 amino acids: CASRMTGTTDTQYF. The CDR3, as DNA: TGCGCCAGCAGAATGACAGGGACCACAGATACGCAGTATTTT.

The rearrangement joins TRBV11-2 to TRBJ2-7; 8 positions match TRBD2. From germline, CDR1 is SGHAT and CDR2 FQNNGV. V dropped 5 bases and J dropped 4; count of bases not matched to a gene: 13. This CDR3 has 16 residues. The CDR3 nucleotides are TGTGCCAGCAGCCAGGGCATCGGGACTAGTCAATACGAGCAGTACTTC. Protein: CASSQGIGTSQYEQYF. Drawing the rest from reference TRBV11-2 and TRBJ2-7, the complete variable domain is EAGVAQSPRYKIIEKRQSVAFWCNPISGHATLYWYQQILGQGPKLLIQFQNNGVVDDSQLPKDRFSAERLKGVDSTLKIQPAKLEDSAVYLCASSQGIGTSQYEQYFGPGTRLTVT.

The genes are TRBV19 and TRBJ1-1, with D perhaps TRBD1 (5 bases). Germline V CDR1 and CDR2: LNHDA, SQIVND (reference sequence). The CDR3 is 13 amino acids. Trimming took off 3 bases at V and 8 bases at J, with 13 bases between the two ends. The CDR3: CASSIGAGLEAFF. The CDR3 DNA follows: TGTGCCAGTAGTATTGGGGCCGGGCTCGAAGCTTTCTTT.

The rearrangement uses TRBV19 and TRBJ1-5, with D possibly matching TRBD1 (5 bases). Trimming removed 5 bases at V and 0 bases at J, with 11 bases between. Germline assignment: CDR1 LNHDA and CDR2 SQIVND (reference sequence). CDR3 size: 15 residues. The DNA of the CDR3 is TGTGCCAGTAGTCCCGGGGACTATAGCAATCAGCCCCAGCATTTT. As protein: CASSPGDYSNQPQHF.

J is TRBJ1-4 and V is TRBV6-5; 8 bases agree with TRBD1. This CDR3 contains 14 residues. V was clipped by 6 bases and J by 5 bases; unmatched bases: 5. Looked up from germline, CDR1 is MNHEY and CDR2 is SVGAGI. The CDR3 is CASSRDRGNEKLFF. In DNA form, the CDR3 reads TGTGCCAGCAGCCGCGACAGGGGAAATGAAAAACTGTTTTTT.

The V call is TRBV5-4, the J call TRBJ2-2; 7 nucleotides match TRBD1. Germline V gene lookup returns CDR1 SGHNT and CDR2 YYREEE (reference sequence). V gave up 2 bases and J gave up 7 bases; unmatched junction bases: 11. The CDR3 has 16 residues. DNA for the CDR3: TGTGCCAGCAGCTTCCCGGGACAGCAGAGAGTCGGGGAGCTGTTTTTT. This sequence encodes CASSFPGQQRVGELFF.

The CDR3 coding sequence is TGCGCCAGCAGCCCATTCACAACTAGCGGGTATTCGTCCGGGGAGCTGTTTTTT. Protein sequence: CASSPFTTSGYSSGELFF. The rearrangement links TRBV4-3 to TRBJ2-2, with 9 positions matching TRBD2. Germline-derived CDR1 and CDR2 are LGHNA and YSLEER. The CDR3 totals 18 residues. V was pared by 4 bases and J by 6 bases, with 15 bases of the junction left unmatched.

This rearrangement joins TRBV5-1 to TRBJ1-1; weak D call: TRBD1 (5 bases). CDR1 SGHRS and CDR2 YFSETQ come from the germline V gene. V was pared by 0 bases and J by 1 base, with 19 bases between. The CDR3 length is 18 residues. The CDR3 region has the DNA TGCGCCAGCAGCTTGGAGCCCCCGGGGGTAGGGGAGAACACTGAAGCTTTCTTT. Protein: CASSLEPPGVGENTEAFF. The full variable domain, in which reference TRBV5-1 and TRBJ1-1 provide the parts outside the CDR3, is KAGVTQTPRYLIKTRGQQVTLSCSPISGHRSVSWYQQTPGQGLQFLFEYFSETQRNKGNFPGRFSGRQFSNSRSEMNVSTLELGDSALYLCASSLEPPGVGENTEAFFGQGTRLTVV.

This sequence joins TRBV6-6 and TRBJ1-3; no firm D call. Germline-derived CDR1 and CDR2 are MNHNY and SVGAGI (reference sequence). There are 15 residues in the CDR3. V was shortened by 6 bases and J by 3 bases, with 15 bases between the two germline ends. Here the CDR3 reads CASSPTGHNGNTIYF. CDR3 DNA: TGTGCCAGCAGCCCTACTGGGCATAATGGAAACACCATATATTTT.

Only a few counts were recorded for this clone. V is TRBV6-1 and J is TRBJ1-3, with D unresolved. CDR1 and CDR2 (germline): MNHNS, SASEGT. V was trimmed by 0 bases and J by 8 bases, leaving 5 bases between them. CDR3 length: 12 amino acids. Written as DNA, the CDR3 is TGTGCCAGCAGTGAAGCGGGCTACACCATATATTTT. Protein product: CASSEAGYTIYF.

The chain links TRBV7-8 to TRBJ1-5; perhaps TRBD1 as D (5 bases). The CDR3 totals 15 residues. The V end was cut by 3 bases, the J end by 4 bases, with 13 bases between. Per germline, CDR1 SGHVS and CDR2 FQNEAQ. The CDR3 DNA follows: TGTGCCAGCAGCTTGCAGGCAGGGAAGAATCAGCCCCAGCATTTT. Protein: CASSLQAGKNQPQHF.

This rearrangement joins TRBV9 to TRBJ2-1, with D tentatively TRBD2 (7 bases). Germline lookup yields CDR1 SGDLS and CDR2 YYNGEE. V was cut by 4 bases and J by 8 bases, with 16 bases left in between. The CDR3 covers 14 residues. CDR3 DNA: TGTGCCAGCAGCCCCCCGGCGGGGGCGCATGAGCAGTTCTTC. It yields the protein CASSPPAGAHEQFF.